Each of the 23 T cell receptor beta chains below was sequenced from the same sample in a study of response to subunit inactivated influenza vaccine. TCRdb re-called the RT-PCR reads with MiXCR, one entry per CDR3 protein. Of 530,000 or so distinct CDR3 sequences listed, 12% to 15% are singletons. Specimen: PBMCs from blood, collected approximately 12 days after vaccination. The receptors originated from a man in his fifties or sixties who received an inactivated influenza vaccine.

This chain uses TRBV18 with TRBJ2-7; the D gene is possibly TRBD1 (5 bases). CDR3 length equals 14 residues. Between the trimmed V and J ends, which lost 4 bases and 6 bases, there was a span of 16 bases. The V gene's germline CDR1 is KGHSH and CDR2 LQKENI. The CDR3 region is CASSLSGASSEQYF. The DNA of the CDR3 is TGTGCCAGCTCACTAAGTGGGGCGAGCAGCGAGCAGTACTTC.

This chain uses TRBV6-1 with TRBJ2-7; D gene unclear. The CDR3 has 13 amino acids. The germline V gene has CDR1 MNHNS and CDR2 SASEGT. V was cut by 6 bases and J by 3 bases, with 12 bases left in between. The CDR3 region has the DNA TGTGCCAGCAGCCCCCCGAGGCGCTACGAGCAGTACTTC. Amino acid sequence: CASSPPRRYEQYF.

This clonotype was counted a few times. DNA for the CDR3: TGTGCCAGCAGCCCCGGACAGGAGCTCGCTGTCGGGGGGCAGTACTTC. Residues: CASSPGQELAVGGQYF. V gene TRBV12-3 or TRBV12-4 combines with J gene TRBJ2-7; D perhaps matches TRBD1 (7 bases). The CDR3 extends over 16 amino acids. Trimming removed 6 bases from V and 9 bases from J, with 27 bases in between.

This clonotype was counted a few times. V gene TRBV25-1 combines with J gene TRBJ1-2, with D perhaps TRBD1 (5 bases). Germline V CDR1 and CDR2: MGHDK, SYGVNS. V shed 3 bases and J shed 3 bases, with 14 bases lying between them. The CDR3 covers 15 residues. The chain's CDR3 is CASSDSSDSHYGYTF. CDR3 nucleotide sequence: TGTGCCAGCAGTGACTCATCCGACAGCCACTATGGCTACACCTTC.

This clonotype was found once. At one boundary the junction diverges from the germline segment, which might be a read error. In nucleotides, the CDR3 is TGCACCAGCAGCTTGCAGATTTCCTACGAGCAGTACTTC. Translation gives CTSSLQISYEQYF. The chain employs TRBV5-1 and TRBJ2-7, with D unresolved. Germline V gene lookup returns CDR1 SGHRS and CDR2 YFSETQ. The CDR3 contains 13 residues.

The V and J genes are TRBV10-3 and TRBJ2-1, with D possibly matching TRBD2 (6 bases). The length of the CDR3 is 11 residues. The V gene lost 3 bases and the J gene lost 9 bases, with 6 bases spanning the gap. Germline V gives CDR1 ENHRY, CDR2 SYGVKD. Here the CDR3 reads CAISDSGEQFF. As DNA, the CDR3 is TGTGCCATCAGTGATAGCGGTGAGCAGTTCTTC.

The genes are TRBV20-1 and TRBJ2-1; 11 nucleotides agree with TRBD2. The junction had 6 bases not matched to a gene; V was cut back by 6 bases and J by 8 bases. In germline, CDR1 is DFQATT, CDR2 SNEGSKA (reference sequence). CDR3 length equals 13 residues. CDR3 amino acids: CSAGLAGWDEQFF. CDR3 nucleotide sequence: TGCAGTGCCGGACTAGCGGGCTGGGATGAGCAGTTCTTC.

The V call is TRBV5-1, the J call TRBJ2-7; 7 nucleotides align to TRBD2. The V gene end was trimmed by 4 bases and the J gene end by 2 bases; junction bases not matched to a gene: 6. Germline CDR1 is SGHRS and CDR2 is YFSETQ. The CDR3 consists of 14 residues. The CDR3 reads CASSEIAGAYEQYF. The DNA of the CDR3 is TGCGCCAGCAGCGAGATAGCGGGCGCCTACGAGCAGTACTTC.

This clonotype was picked up a small number of times. This chain connects TRBV7-2 to TRBJ2-7; the D gene is possibly TRBD1 (6 bases). The germline V and J ends were trimmed by 5 bases and 5 bases, with 22 bases remaining between them. Germline V gene sequence: CDR1 SGHTA, CDR2 FQGNSA. The CDR3 is made up of 16 amino acids. The CDR3 DNA reads as TGTGCCAGCAGCCACTCGGGACCCAGGGCAGGGGACGAGCAGTACTTC. Translating it yields CASSHSGPRAGDEQYF.

The chain carries TRBV20-1 and TRBJ2-3; TRBD2 agrees at 11 bases. Germline CDR1 and CDR2: DFQATT and SNEGSKA (reference sequence). This CDR3 has 14 amino acids. V trimming: 4 bases; J trimming: 4 bases; junction bases outside the gene matches: 4. In DNA, the CDR3 is TGCAGTGCTATCCTAGCGGGAGGTTCAGATACGCAGTATTTT. It specifies CSAILAGGSDTQYF.

J is TRBJ2-5 and V is TRBV27; 8 nucleotides line up with TRBD1. CDR1 and CDR2 from the germline V gene are MNHEY and SMNVEV (reference sequence). This CDR3 is built from 15 residues. V lost 4 bases and J lost 4; bases outside the gene matches: 8. CDR3 amino acids: CASSSRTGSGETQYF. The DNA for the CDR3 is TGTGCCAGCAGTTCCCGGACAGGGTCAGGAGAGACCCAGTACTTC.

In this sample, this clonotype turned up a few times. V and J are TRBV12-3 or TRBV12-4 and TRBJ2-7; 9 positions agree with TRBD1. The J segment lost 2 bases and the V segment lost 5 bases, leaving 7 bases of the junction unmatched. The CDR3 totals 15 residues. The CDR3 spells CASSLNGQGTYEQYF. The CDR3 nucleotides are TGTGCCAGCAGTCTAAATGGACAGGGGACCTACGAGCAGTACTTC.

This clonotype was detected only a few times. J is TRBJ2-3 and V is TRBV7-6; 7 bases fit TRBD2. The ends lost 0 bases at V and 6 bases at J; junction bases unmatched: 3. The CDR3 totals 14 residues. Germline V CDR1 and CDR2: SGHVS, FNYEAQ. The CDR3 nucleotides read TGTGCCAGCAGCTTAGCTAACGGGGGGGATACGCAGTATTTT. Amino acid sequence: CASSLANGGDTQYF. Full variable domain (rest looked up from reference TRBV7-6 and TRBJ2-3): GAGVSQSPRYKVTKRGQDVALRCDPISGHVSLYWYRQALGQGPEFLTYFNYEAQQDKSGLPNDRFSAERPEGSISTLTIQRTEQRDSAMYRCASSLANGGDTQYFGPGTRLTVL.

This clonotype was seen repeatedly, ten times or more. This chain joins TRBV30 and TRBJ2-5; 8 nucleotides line up with TRBD2. Germline trimming cut 3 bases from V and 3 bases from J; bases unmatched to any gene: 6. This CDR3 is built from 14 residues. Per germline, CDR1 GTSNPN and CDR2 SVGIG (reference sequence). The CDR3 protein is CAWRSRSGEETQYF. The CDR3 bases are TGTGCCTGGAGATCCCGTAGCGGGGAAGAGACCCAGTACTTC.

This clonotype was observed a handful of times. The J gene is TRBJ2-4, the V gene TRBV20-1, with a possible D match to TRBD2 (5 bases). Deletions cut 3 bases from V and 9 bases from J, with 15 bases between. CDR3 length: 13 residues. In germline, CDR1 is DFQATT, CDR2 SNEGSKA (reference sequence). The CDR3 here is CSASIYSERIQYF. The CDR3 nucleotides read TGCAGTGCTAGCATATATAGCGAGCGCATTCAGTACTTC.

At least ten counts were recorded for this clonotype. The rearrangement uses TRBV28 and TRBJ1-3; D unclear. This CDR3 contains 14 residues. V was pared by 8 bases and J by 0 bases, with 11 bases between. Looked up from germline, CDR1 is MDHEN and CDR2 is SYDVKM. DNA of the CDR3: TGTGCCAGCCACACCGCCAGCTCTGGAAACACCATATATTTT. Protein product: CASHTASSGNTIYF. Based on the CDR3 plus reference TRBV28 and TRBJ1-3, the full variable domain is DVKVTQSSRYLVKRTGEKVFLECVQDMDHENMFWYRQDPGLGLRLIYFSYDVKMKEKGDIPEGYSVSREKKERFSLILESASTNQTSMYLCASHTASSGNTIYFGEGSWLTVV.

This clonotype was observed at least ten times. The chain employs TRBV5-1 and TRBJ2-6; D uncertain. The germline CDR1 and CDR2 sequences are SGHRS and YFSETQ. Between the trimmed V and J ends, which lost 3 bases and 0 bases, there was a span of 4 bases. CDR3 size: 14 residues. The CDR3 DNA reads TGCGCCAGCAGCTCAAGCTCTGGGGCCAACGTCCTGACTTTC. Protein: CASSSSSGANVLTF.

This clonotype showed up just a few times. V usage is TRBV5-1 and J usage is TRBJ2-3; maybe TRBD2 (7 bases). Germline assignment: CDR1 SGHRS and CDR2 YFSETQ. Deletions cut 7 bases from V and 6 bases from J, with 18 bases between. The length of the CDR3 is 14 residues. DNA of the CDR3: TGCGCCAGCGGGAGCGGACGGGGGGCCGATACGCAGTATTTT. This translates into CASGSGRGADTQYF.

The V call is TRBV4-2, the J call TRBJ2-1; D is undetermined. Germline CDR1 LGHNA, CDR2 YNFKEQ. CDR3 length: 16 residues. V lost 2 bases and J lost 0, with 11 bases in between. The DNA for the CDR3 is TGTGCCAGCAGCCAATCAGACAAGAGCTCCTACAATGAGCAGTTCTTC. Protein product: CASSQSDKSSYNEQFF.

The chain couples TRBV10-3 to TRBJ2-3; no reliable D call. This CDR3 region has 15 residues. Germline assignment: CDR1 ENHRY and CDR2 SYGVKD. Trimming cost V 2 bases and J 0 bases, with 9 bases left between them. The CDR3 loop reads CAISEQGPSTDTQYF. CDR3 bases: TGTGCCATCAGTGAGCAAGGGCCTAGCACAGATACGCAGTATTTT.

The CDR3, as DNA: TGCGCCAGCAGCCGAGGGGGACTAACAATTTACAATGAGCAGTTCTTC. Translation: CASSRGGLTIYNEQFF. This sequence joins TRBV4-3 and TRBJ2-1, with D perhaps matching TRBD2 (7 bases). Germline values: CDR1 LGHNA, CDR2 YSLEER. V shed 4 bases and J shed 4 bases, with 17 bases lying between them. This CDR3 has 16 residues.

The rearrangement links TRBV18 to TRBJ2-5; 9 bases agree with TRBD2. The ends lost 0 bases at V and 4 bases at J; junction bases unmatched: 6. Germline loops: CDR1 KGHSH, CDR2 LQKENI. The CDR3 extends over 16 amino acids. CDR3 nucleotide sequence: TGTGCCAGCTCACCACCGAATAGCGGGGGACGAGAGACCCAGTACTTC. Its protein is CASSPPNSGGRETQYF.

The chain uses TRBV28 and TRBJ2-7; D not certain. V lost 3 bases and J lost 9, with 15 bases in between. CDR3 length: 13 amino acids. The germline V gene encodes CDR1 MDHEN and CDR2 SYDVKM. In DNA, the CDR3 is TGTGCCAGCAGTTTGCGGCGGACGGTGGTGCAGTACTTC. Protein product: CASSLRRTVVQYF.